These T cell receptor beta chains were read from a single sample in a study of cytomegalovirus exposure and HLA in healthy donors. Produced via immunoSEQ multiplex PCR; TCRdb's table is partial and in-frame only. The sample includes about 150,000 clones, roughly 9.6% of them seen just once. The sample taken for sequencing was PBMCs. The receptors were gathered from a middle-aged woman in good health and CMV-seropositive. Both conserved end residues are part of each CDR3. A D gene is named only where the DNA matches it firmly. Not all rows give a size; the values are once, few, many and, for expanded clones, a class.

TRBJ1-5	TRBV18	.	few	TGTGCCAGCTCACCGGGGCAGAACAATCAGCCCCAGCATTTT	CASSPGQNNQPQHF
TRBJ2-1	TRBV10-3	.	.	TGTGCCATCAGTGACGACAGGAGTATGTCCTACAATGAGCAGTTCTTC	CAISDDRSMSYNEQFF
TRBJ1-2	TRBV7-2	.	.	TGTGCCAGCAGCAACGGCGCGGGGGGCGCGAACTATGGCTACACCTTC	CASSNGAGGANYGYTF
TRBJ2-3	TRBV2	TRBD2	few	TGTGCCAGCAGTCCTCTTGACCTAGCGGACCCTACAGATACGCAGTATTTT	CASSPLDLADPTDTQYF
TRBJ2-5	TRBV5-8	.	.	TGTGCCAGCAGCTTGGAGGGCAGGGGTGGGGAGACCCAGTACTTC	CASSLEGRGGETQYF
TRBJ1-6	TRBV5-6	.	few	TGTGCCAGCAGTCAACGCCGGGAAGGGTTCTATAATTCACCCCTCCACTTT	CASSQRREGFYNSPLHF
TRBJ2-7	TRBV6-5	.	.	TGTGCCAGCAGCTTATCCCGGTGGGGCCGGGTTGGGCAGTACTTC	CASSLSRWGRVGQYF
TRBJ1-6	TRBV2	TRBD1	few	TGTGCCAGCAGGGCCGGGACAGGGGGCTCGTCCAATAATTCACCCCTCCACTTT	CASRAGTGGSSNNSPLHF
TRBJ2-1	TRBV27	TRBD2	.	TGTGCCAGCAGTTTAAAAGGGCTAGCGGGGGGATACAATGAGCAGTTCTTC	CASSLKGLAGGYNEQFF
TRBJ1-2	TRBV19	TRBD1	.	TGTGCCAGTACAAGTCGGACAGGGGATGGCTACACCTTC	CASTSRTGDGYTF
TRBJ2-6	TRBV5-6	TRBD2	few	TGTGCCAGCAGCTTGTGGACGGGACTAAGCTCTGGGGCCAACGTCCTGACTTTC	CASSLWTGLSSGANVLTF
TRBJ2-6	TRBV6-1	.	few	TGTGCCAGCAGTGACCAGGGAATTGCTGGGGCCAACGTCCTGACTTTC	CASSDQGIAGANVLTF
TRBJ2-2	TRBV2	TRBD1	.	TGTGCCAGCAGTGGGGACAGGGCGGACACCGGGGAGCTGTTTTTT	CASSGDRADTGELFF
TRBJ2-3	TRBV7-2	TRBD2	few	TGTGCCAGCAGCCAACCGACAGCGGGGGGGCCGATAGATACGCAGTATTTT	CASSQPTAGGPIDTQYF
TRBJ1-1	TRBV6-5	.	few	TGTGCCAGCAGAAATACAGAGAACACTGAAGCTTTCTTT	CASRNTENTEAFF
TRBJ1-2	TRBV15	TRBD1	.	TGTGCCACCAGCAGCGGACAGGGGGCCAACTATGGCTACACCTTC	CATSSGQGANYGYTF
TRBJ2-5	TRBV11-1	TRBD2	few	TGTGCCAGCAGCTTAGGCGCGTTGGCGGGGGGCTTACAAGAGACCCAGTACTTC	CASSLGALAGGLQETQYF
TRBJ2-5	TRBV5-6	.	.	TGTGCCAGCAGCCTCTTGGAGCTAGCCCAAGAGACCCAGTACTTC	CASSLLELAQETQYF
TRBJ1-2	TRBV6-6	.	.	TGTGCCAGCAGGACTCTCTCAGGGGTCGGCTACCCCTTC	CASRTLSGVGYPF
TRBJ1-4	TRBV11-3	.	few	TGTGCCAGCAGCTTAAGAACACCCGCGGGTGAAAAACTGTTTTTT	CASSLRTPAGEKLFF
TRBJ1-6	TRBV6-1	.	few	TGTGCTAGCAGTGAAAGGGGGATAAATAATTCACCCCTCCACTTT	CASSERGINNSPLHF
TRBJ1-6	TRBV2	TRBD1	few	TGTGCCAGCAGTCTACAGGGGCACTCTAATTCACCCCTCCACTTT	CASSLQGHSNSPLHF
TRBJ1-1	TRBV15	.	.	TGTGCCACCAGCAGAGAGACGGGAAACACTGAAGCTTTCTTT	CATSRETGNTEAFF
TRBJ2-1	TRBV10-2	.	few	TGCGCCAGCAGTAATAGTAAGGGGTTATCGGAGCAGTTCTTC	CASSNSKGLSEQFF
TRBJ2-2	TRBV4-3	.	few	TGCGCCAGCAGCCAGCAAAACATCGACAGAGAGCTGTTTTTT	CASSQQNIDRELFF
TRBJ2-7	TRBV7-2	TRBD2	.	TGTGCCAGCAGCCAAACCGGGACTAGCGGATCCGAGCAGTACTTC	CASSQTGTSGSEQYF
TRBJ1-1	TRBV4-3	TRBD1	few	TGCGCCAGCAGCCAGACCCAGGGGGCCGCTGAAGCTTTCTTT	CASSQTQGAAEAFF